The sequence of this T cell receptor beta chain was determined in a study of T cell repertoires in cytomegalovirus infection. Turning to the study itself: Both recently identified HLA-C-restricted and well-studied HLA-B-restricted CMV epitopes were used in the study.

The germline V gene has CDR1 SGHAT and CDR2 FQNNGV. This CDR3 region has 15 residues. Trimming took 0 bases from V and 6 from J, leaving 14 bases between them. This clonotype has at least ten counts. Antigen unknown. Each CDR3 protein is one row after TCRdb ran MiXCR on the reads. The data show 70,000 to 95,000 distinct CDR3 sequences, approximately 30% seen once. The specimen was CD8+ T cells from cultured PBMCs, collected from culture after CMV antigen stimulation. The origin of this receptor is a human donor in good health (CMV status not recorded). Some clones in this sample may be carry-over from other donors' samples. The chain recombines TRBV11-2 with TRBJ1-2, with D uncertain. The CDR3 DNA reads TGTGCCAGCAGCTTAGATAACAGAGGGATCCATGGCTACACCTTC. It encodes CASSLDNRGIHGYTF.